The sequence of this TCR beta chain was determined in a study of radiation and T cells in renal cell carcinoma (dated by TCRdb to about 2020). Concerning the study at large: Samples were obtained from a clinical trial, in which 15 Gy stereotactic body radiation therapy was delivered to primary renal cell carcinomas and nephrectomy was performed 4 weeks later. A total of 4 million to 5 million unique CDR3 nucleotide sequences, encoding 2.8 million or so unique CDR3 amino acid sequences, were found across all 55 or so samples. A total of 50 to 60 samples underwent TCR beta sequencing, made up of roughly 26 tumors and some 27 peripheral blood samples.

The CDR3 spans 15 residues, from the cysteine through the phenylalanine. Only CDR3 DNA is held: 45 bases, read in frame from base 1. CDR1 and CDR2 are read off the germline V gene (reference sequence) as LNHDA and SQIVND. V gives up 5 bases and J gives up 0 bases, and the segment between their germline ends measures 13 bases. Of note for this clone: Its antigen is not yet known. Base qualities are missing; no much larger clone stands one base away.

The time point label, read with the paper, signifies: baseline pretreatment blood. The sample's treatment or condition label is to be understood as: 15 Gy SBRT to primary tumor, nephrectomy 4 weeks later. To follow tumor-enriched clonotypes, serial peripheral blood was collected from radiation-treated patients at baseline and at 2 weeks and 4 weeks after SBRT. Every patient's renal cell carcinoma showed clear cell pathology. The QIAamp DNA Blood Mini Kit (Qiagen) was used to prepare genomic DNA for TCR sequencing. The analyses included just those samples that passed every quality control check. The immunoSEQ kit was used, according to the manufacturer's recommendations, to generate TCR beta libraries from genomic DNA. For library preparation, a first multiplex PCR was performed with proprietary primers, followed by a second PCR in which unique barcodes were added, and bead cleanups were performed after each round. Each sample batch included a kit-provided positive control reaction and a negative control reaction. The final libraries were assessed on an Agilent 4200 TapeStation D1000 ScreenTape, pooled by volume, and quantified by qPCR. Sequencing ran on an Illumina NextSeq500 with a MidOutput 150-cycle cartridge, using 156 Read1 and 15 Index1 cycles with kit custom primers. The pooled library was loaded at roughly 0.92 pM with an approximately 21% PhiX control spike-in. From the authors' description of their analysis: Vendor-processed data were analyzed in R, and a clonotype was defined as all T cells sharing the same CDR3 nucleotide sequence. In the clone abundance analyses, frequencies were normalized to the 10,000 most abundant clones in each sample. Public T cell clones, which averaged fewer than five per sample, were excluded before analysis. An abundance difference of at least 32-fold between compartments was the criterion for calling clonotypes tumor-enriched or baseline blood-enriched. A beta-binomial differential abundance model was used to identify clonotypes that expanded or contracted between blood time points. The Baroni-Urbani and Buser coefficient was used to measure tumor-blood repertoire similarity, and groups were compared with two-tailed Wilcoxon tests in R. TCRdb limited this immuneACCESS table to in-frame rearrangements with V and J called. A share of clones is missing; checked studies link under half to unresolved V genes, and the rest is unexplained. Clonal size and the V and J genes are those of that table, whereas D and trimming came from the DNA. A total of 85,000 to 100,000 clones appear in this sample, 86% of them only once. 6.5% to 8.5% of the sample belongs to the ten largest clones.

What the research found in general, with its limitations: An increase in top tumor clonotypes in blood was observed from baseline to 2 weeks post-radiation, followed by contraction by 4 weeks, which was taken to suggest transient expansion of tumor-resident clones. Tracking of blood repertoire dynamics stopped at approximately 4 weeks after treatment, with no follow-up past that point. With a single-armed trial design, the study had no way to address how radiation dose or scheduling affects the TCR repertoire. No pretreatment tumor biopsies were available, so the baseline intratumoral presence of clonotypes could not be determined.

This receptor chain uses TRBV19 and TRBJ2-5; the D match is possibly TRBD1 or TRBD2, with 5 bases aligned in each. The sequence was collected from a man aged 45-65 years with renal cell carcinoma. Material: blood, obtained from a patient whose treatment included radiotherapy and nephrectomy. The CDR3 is CASSLSGQDQETQYF. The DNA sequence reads TGTGCCAGTAGTCTATCGGGGCAGGACCAAGAGACCCAGTACTTC. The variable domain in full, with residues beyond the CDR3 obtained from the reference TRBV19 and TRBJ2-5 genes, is DGGITQSPKYLFRKEGQNVTLSCEQNLNHDAMYWYRQDPGQGLRLIYYSQIVNDFQKGDIAEGYSVSREKKESFPLTVTSAQKNPTAFYLCASSLSGQDQETQYFGPGTRLLVL.